This note documents a single T cell receptor beta chain sequence. Authors' analysis steps: The authors estimated nucleated cell counts from reference gene primer amplification. The protocol was immunoSEQ multiplex PCR, while the TCRdb copy is restricted to in-frame clones and leaves out a portion. V, J and clone size reflect that table, while D and trimming were determined from the DNA. Of hundreds of thousands of clones listed, approximately 90% were seen once; the top ten hold under 4.5%. This sample was taken from a study of blood T cell repertoires in COVID-19. Study-level information: COVID-19 samples collected from the United States, Italy and Spain covered acute and convalescent phases. The cDNA or gDNA used as material had been derived from T cells, B-cell-depleted T cells, or PBMCs.

The germline V gene has CDR1 LNHDA and CDR2 SQIVND (reference sequence). Trimming left V 3 bases short and J 7 bases short, with 12 bases between. The CDR3 is 13 amino acids. This chain connects TRBV19 to TRBJ1-1; D is undetermined. The sample comprised peripheral blood. This sequence originates from a woman aged 45-59 years with active or convalescent COVID-19. The CDR3 nucleotides are TGTGCCAGTAGTATTACGATAAACTTTGAAGCTTTCTTT. Translated: CASSITINFEAFF.